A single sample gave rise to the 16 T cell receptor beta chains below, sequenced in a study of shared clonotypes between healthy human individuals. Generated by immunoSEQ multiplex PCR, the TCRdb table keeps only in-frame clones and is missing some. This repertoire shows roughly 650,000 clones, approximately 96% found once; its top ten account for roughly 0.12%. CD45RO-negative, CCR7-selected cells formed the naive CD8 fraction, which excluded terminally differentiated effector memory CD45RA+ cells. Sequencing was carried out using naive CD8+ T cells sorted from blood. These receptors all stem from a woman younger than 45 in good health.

The CDR3 protein is CASSLSIGTVSYEQYF. The CDR3 coding sequence is TGTGCCAGCAGTTTATCGATAGGGACTGTATCTTACGAGCAGTACTTC. The chain has TRBV27 and TRBJ2-7; D is perhaps TRBD2 (6 bases). CDR3 length equals 16 residues. The germline gives CDR1 MNHEY, CDR2 SMNVEV (reference sequence). Trimming took off 0 bases at V and 4 bases at J, with 16 bases between the two ends.

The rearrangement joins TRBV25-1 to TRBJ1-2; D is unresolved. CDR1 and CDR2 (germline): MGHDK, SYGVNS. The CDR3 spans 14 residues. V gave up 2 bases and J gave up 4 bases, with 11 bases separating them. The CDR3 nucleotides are TGTGCCAGCAGTGAAATTGGGGAAGCCTATGGCTACACCTTC. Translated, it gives CASSEIGEAYGYTF.

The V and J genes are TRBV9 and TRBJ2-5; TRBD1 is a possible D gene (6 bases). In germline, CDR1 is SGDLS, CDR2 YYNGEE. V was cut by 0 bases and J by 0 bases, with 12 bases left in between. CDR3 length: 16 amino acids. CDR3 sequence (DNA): TGTGCCAGCAGCGTAGGTAGTAGGACAGACCAAGAGACCCAGTACTTC. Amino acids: CASSVGSRTDQETQYF. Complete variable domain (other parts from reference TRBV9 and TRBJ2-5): DSGVTQTPKHLITATGQRVTLRCSPRSGDLSVYWYQQSLDQGLQFLIQYYNGEERAKGNILERFSAQQFPDLHSELNLSSLELGDSALYFCASSVGSRTDQETQYFGPGTRLLVL.

The DNA of the CDR3 is TGTGCCACCAGCACTAACGGACTTTCCTACAATGAGCAGTTCTTC. Protein product: CATSTNGLSYNEQFF. The V call is TRBV15, the J call TRBJ2-1, with D perhaps TRBD2 (5 bases). CDR1 is LNHNV and CDR2 is YYDKDF in the germline V gene (reference sequence). Trimming took off 4 bases at V and 1 base at J, with 11 bases between the two ends. The CDR3 has 15 residues.

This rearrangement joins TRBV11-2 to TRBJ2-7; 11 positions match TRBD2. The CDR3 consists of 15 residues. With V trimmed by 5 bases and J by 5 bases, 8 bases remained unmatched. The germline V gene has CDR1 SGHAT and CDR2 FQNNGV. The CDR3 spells CASSPLAGVPHEQYF. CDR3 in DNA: TGTGCCAGCAGCCCACTAGCGGGAGTTCCCCACGAGCAGTACTTC.

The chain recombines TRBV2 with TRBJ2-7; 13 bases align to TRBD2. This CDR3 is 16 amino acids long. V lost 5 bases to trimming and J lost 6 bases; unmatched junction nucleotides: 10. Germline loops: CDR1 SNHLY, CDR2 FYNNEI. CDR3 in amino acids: CASSSRPGTSGIEQYF. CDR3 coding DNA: TGTGCCAGCAGTTCAAGGCCCGGGACTAGCGGGATCGAGCAGTACTTC.

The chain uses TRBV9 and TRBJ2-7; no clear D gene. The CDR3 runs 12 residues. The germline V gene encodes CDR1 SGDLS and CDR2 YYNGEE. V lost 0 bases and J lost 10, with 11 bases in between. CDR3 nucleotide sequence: TGTGCCAGCAGCGTAGACAGCGCCGCACAGTACTTC. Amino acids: CASSVDSAAQYF.

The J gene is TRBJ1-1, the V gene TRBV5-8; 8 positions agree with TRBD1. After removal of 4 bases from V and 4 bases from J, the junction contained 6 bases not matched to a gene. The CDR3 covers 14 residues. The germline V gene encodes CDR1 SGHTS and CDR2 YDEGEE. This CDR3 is CASSLSDRATEAFF. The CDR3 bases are TGTGCCAGCAGCCTGTCGGACAGGGCCACTGAAGCTTTCTTT.

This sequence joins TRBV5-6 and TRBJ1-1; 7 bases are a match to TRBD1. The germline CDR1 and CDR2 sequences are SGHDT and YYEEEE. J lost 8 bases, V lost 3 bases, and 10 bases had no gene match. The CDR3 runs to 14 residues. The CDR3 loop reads CASSWTDRLPEAFF. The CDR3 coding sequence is TGTGCCAGCAGCTGGACGGACAGGCTACCCGAAGCTTTCTTT.

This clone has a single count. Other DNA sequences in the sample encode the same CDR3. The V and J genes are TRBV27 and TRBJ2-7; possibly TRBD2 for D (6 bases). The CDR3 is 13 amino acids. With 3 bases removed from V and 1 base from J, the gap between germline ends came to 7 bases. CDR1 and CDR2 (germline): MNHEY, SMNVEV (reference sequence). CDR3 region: CASSFGTSYEQYF. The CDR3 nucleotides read TGTGCCAGCAGTTTCGGGACTTCCTACGAGCAGTACTTC.

This CDR3 is CASSEYISGTEAFF. In DNA, the CDR3 is TGCGCCAGCAGTGAGTATATTTCGGGTACTGAAGCTTTCTTT. This rearrangement joins TRBV10-2 to TRBJ1-1, with no clear D. This CDR3 comprises 14 residues. The ends were cut back, 1 base at V and 5 bases at J, with 11 bases in the middle. Germline CDR1 and CDR2: WSHSY and SAAADI.

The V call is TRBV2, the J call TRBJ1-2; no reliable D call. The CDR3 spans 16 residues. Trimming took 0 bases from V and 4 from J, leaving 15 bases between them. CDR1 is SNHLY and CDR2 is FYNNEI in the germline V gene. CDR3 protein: CASSEALTKGGYGYTF. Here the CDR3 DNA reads TGTGCCAGCAGTGAAGCTTTAACAAAAGGTGGCTATGGCTACACCTTC.

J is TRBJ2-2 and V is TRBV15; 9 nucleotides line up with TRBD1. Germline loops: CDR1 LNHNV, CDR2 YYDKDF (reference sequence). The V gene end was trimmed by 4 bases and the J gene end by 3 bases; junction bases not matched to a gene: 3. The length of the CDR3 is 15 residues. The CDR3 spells CATSTGTGYTGELFF. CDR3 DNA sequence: TGTGCCACCAGCACCGGGACAGGGTACACCGGGGAGCTGTTTTTT. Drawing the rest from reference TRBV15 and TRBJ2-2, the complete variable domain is DAMVIQNPRYQVTQFGKPVTLSCSQTLNHNVMYWYQQKSSQAPKLLFHYYDKDFNNEADTPDNFQSRRPNTSFCFLDIRSPGLGDTAMYLCATSTGTGYTGELFFGEGSRLTVL.

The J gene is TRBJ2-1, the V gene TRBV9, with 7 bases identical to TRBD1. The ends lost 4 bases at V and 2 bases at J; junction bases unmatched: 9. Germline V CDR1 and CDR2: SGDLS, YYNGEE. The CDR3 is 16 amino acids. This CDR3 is CASSSPGTEAYNEQFF. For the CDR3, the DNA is TGTGCCAGCAGCTCTCCCGGGACAGAGGCCTACAATGAGCAGTTCTTC.

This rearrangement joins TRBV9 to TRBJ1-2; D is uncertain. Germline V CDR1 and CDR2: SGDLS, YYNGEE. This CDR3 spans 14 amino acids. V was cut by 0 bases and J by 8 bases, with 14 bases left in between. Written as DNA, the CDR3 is TGTGCCAGCAGCGTAGCTCTAGAATTTATGGGCTACACCTTC. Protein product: CASSVALEFMGYTF.

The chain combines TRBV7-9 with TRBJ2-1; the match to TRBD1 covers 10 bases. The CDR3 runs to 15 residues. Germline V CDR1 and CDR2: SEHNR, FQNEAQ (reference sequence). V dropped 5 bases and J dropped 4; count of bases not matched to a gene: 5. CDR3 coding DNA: TGTGCCAGCAGCCCGGGACAGGGGAATTACAATGAGCAGTTCTTC. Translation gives CASSPGQGNYNEQFF.